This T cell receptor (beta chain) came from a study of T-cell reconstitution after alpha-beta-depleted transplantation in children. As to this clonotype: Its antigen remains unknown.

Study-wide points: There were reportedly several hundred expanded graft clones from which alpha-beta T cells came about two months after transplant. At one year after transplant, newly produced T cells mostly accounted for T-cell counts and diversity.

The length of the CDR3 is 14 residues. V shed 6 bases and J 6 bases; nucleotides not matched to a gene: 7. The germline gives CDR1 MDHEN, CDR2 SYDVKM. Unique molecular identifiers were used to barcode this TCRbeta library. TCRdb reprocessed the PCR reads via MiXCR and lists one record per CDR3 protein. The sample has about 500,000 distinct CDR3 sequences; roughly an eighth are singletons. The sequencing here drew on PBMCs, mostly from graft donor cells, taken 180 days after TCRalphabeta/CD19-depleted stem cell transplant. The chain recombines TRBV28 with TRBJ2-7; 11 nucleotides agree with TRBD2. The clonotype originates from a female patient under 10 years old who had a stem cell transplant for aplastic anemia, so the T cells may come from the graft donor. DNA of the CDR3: TGTGCCAGCAGAATCCTTAGCGGGAGGGGCGAGCAGTACTTC. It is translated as CASRILSGRGEQYF.